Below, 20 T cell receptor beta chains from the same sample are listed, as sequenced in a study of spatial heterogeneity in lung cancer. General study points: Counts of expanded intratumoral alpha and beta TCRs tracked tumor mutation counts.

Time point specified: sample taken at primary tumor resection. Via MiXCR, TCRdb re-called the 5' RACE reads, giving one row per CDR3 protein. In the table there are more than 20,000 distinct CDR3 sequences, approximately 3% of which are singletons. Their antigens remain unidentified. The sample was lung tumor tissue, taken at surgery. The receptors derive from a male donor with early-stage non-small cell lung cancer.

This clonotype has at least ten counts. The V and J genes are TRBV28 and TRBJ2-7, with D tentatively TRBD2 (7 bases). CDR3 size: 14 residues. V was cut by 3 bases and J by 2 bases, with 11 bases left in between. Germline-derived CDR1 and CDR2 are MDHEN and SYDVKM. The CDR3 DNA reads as TGTGCCAGCAGTTTCCGGGGGGCTCCCTACGAGCAGTACTTC. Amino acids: CASSFRGAPYEQYF.

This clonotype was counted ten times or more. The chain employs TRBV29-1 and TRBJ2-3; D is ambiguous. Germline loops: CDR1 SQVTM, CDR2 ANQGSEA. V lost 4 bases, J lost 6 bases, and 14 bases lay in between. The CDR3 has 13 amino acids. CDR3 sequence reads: CSVGAVPPDTQYF. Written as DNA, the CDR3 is TGCAGCGTTGGGGCAGTCCCTCCCGATACGCAGTATTTT.

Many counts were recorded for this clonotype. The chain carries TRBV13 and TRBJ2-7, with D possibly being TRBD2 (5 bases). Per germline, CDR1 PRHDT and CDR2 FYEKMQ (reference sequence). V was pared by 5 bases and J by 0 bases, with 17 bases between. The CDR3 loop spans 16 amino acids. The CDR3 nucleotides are TGTGCCAGCAGCCCACCTCGAACCGGGATCTCCTACGAGCAGTACTTC. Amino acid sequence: CASSPPRTGISYEQYF.

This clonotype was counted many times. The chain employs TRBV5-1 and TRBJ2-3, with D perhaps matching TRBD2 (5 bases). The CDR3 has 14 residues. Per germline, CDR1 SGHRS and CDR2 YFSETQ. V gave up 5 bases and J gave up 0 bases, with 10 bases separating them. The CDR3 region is CASRGGISTDTQYF. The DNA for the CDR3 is TGCGCCAGCAGAGGAGGCATTAGCACAGATACGCAGTATTTT.

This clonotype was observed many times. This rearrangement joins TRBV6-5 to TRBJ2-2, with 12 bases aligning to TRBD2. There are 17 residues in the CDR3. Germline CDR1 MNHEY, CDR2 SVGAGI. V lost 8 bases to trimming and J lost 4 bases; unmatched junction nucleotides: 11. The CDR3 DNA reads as TGTGCCAGCCGGACAGTTACTAGCGGGAGGACCACCGGGGAGCTGTTTTTT. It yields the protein CASRTVTSGRTTGELFF.

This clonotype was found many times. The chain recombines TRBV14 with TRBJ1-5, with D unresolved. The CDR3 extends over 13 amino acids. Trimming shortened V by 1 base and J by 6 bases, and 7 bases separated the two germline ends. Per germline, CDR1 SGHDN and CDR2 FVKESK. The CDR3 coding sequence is TGTGCCAGCAGCCAAGGACTGGGTCAGCCCCAGCATTTT. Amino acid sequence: CASSQGLGQPQHF.

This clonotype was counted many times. CDR3 in amino acids: CAIKGFQRELFF. As DNA, the CDR3 is TGTGCCATCAAAGGTTTCCAACGGGAGCTGTTTTTT. The genes are TRBV10-3 and TRBJ2-2; D ambiguous. V was shortened by 7 bases and J by 9 bases, with 12 bases between the two germline ends. The CDR3 extends over 12 amino acids. Per the germline V gene, CDR1 is ENHRY and CDR2 is SYGVKD.

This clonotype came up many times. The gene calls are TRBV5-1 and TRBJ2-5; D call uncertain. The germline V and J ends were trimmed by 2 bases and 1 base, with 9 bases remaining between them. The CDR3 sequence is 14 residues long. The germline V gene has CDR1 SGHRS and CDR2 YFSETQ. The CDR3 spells CASSFGHSQETQYF. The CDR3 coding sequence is TGCGCCAGCAGCTTCGGCCATAGCCAAGAGACCCAGTACTTC. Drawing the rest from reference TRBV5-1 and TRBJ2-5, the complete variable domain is KAGVTQTPRYLIKTRGQQVTLSCSPISGHRSVSWYQQTPGQGLQFLFEYFSETQRNKGNFPGRFSGRQFSNSRSEMNVSTLELGDSALYLCASSFGHSQETQYFGPGTRLLVL.

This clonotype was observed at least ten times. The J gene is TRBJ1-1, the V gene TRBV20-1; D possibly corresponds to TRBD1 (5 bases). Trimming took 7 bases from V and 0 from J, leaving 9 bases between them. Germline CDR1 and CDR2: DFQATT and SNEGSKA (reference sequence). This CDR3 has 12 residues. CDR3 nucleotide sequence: TGCAGTGTACGGGGGATGAACACTGAAGCTTTCTTT. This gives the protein CSVRGMNTEAFF.

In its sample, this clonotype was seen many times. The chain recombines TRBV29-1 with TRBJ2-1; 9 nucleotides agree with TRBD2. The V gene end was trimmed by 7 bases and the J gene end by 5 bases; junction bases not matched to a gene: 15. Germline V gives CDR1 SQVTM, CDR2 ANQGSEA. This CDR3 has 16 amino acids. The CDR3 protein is CSARGLAREMNNEQFF. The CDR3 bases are TGCAGCGCGAGAGGACTAGCGCGAGAGATGAACAATGAGCAGTTCTTC.

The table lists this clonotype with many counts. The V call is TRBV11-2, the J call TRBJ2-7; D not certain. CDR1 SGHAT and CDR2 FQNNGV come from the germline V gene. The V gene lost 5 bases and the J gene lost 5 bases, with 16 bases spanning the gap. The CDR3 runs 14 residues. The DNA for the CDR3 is TGTGCCAGCAGCCTGGACGGTGTATTGGACGAGCAGTACTTC. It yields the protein CASSLDGVLDEQYF.

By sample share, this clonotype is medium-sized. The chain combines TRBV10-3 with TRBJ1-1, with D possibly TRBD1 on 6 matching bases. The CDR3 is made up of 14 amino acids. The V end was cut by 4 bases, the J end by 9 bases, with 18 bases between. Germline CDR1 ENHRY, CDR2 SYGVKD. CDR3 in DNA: TGTGCCATCAGTGGCTCAGTAGAAGGGGGGCAAGCTTTCTTT. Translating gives CAISGSVEGGQAFF.

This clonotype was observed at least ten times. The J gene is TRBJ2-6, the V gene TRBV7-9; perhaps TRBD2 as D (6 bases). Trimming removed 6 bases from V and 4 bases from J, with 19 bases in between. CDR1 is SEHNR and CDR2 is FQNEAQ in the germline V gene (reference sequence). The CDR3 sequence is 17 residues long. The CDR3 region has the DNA TGTGCCAGCAGTCCCTCCCCCGGGGGTGAGGGGGCCAACGTCCTGACTTTC. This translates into CASSPSPGGEGANVLTF.

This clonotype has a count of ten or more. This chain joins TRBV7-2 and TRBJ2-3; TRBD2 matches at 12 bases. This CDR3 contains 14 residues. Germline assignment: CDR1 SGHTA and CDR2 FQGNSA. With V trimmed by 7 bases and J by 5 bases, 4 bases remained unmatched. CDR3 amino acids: CASMMGLAGDTQYF. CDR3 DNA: TGTGCCAGCATGATGGGACTAGCGGGAGATACGCAGTATTTT.

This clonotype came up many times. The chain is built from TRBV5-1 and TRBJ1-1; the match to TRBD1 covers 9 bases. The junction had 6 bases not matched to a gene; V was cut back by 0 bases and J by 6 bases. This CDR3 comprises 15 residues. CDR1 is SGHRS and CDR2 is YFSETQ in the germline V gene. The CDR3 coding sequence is TGCGCCAGCAGCTTGGCCGGGGACAGGGCCTCTGAAGCTTTCTTT. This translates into CASSLAGDRASEAFF.

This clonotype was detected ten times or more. CDR3 in DNA: TGTGCCAGCTCACCATTTAAAGTAAGGGACGGAATACTCTACAATGAGCAGTTCTTC. It specifies CASSPFKVRDGILYNEQFF. The genes are TRBV18 and TRBJ2-1; TRBD1 or TRBD2 may be the D gene (5 bases each). This CDR3 spans 19 amino acids. The germline V gene has CDR1 KGHSH and CDR2 LQKENI. Trimming removed 2 bases from V and 3 bases from J, with 23 bases in between.

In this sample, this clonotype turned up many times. The CDR3: CASSLGPELYEQYF. The CDR3 DNA sequence: TGTGCCAGCAGTTTAGGACCGGAGCTCTACGAGCAGTACTTC. The chain recombines TRBV27 with TRBJ2-7; no reliable D call. The germline CDR1 and CDR2 sequences are MNHEY and SMNVEV (reference sequence). The CDR3 has 14 residues. V lost 2 bases and J 3 bases, leaving 11 bases between the germline ends.

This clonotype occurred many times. The CDR3 spells CASFRDRVSGELFF. The CDR3 DNA reads as TGTGCCAGCTTCCGGGACAGGGTGTCCGGGGAGCTGTTTTTT. The rearrangement uses TRBV6-5 and TRBJ2-2, with 9 bases lining up with TRBD1. This CDR3 comprises 14 residues. CDR1 MNHEY and CDR2 SVGAGI come from the germline V gene. The V and J ends lost 8 bases and 6 bases, in that order; junction bases with no gene match: 7.

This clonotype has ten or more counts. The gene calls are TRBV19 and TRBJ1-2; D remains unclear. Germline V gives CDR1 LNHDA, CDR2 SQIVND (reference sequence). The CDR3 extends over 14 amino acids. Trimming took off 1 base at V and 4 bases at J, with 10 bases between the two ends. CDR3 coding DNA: TGTGCCAGTAGTATAGGTGTTGGTTCCTATGGCTACACCTTC. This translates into CASSIGVGSYGYTF.

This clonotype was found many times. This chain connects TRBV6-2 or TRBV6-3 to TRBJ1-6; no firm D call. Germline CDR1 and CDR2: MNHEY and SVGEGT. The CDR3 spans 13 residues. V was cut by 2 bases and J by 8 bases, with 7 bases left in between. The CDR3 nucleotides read TGTGCCAGCAGTTACGCCGGAGATTCACCCCTCCACTTT. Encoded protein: CASSYAGDSPLHF.